One sample yielded the 27 T cell receptor beta chains listed below, sequenced in a study of OX40 agonist ivuxolimab in advanced cancers. Generated by immunoSEQ multiplex PCR, the TCRdb table keeps only in-frame clones and is missing some. The table lists 83,000 or so clones, approximately 79% of them singletons, with roughly 1.8% in the top ten. Here the sequenced sample was CD4+ or CD8+ T cells sorted from blood, taken in a trial of the OX40 agonist ivuxolimab. Receptors were obtained from an adult with an advanced solid tumor such as melanoma, head and neck, liver or kidney cancer.

The V call is TRBV12-5, the J call TRBJ2-1, with 12 bases lining up with TRBD2. V dropped 6 bases and J dropped 0; count of bases not matched to a gene: 12. The CDR3 sequence is 19 residues long. The germline V gene has CDR1 LGHNT and CDR2 FRNRAP. CDR3 in amino acids: CASGPSTSGGLLSYNEQFF. Here the CDR3 DNA reads TGTGCTAGTGGACCCTCGACTAGCGGGGGCCTTCTCTCCTACAATGAGCAGTTCTTC.

This clone occurred a few times. This chain links TRBV5-5 with TRBJ1-1; D call uncertain. The CDR3 is 15 residues long. CDR1 is SGHKS and CDR2 is YYEKEE in the germline V gene (reference sequence). Trimming shortened V by 0 bases and J by 0 bases, and 9 bases separated the two germline ends. DNA of the CDR3: TGTGCCAGCAGCTTGGCGGGCATACTGAACACTGAAGCTTTCTTT. Its translation: CASSLAGILNTEAFF. The whole variable domain, remainder taken from reference TRBV5-5 and TRBJ1-1, is DAGVTQSPTHLIKTRGQQVTLRCSPISGHKSVSWYQQVLGQGPQFIFQYYEKEERGRGNFPDRFSARQFPNYSSELNVNALLLGDSALYLCASSLAGILNTEAFFGQGTRLTVV.

The rearrangement links TRBV7-3 to TRBJ2-5; 16 bases align to TRBD2. The CDR3 is made up of 17 amino acids. Germline V gene data show CDR1 as SGHTA and CDR2 as FQGTGA. Trimming removed 5 bases from V and 4 bases from J; junction bases left unmatched: 7. CDR3 sequence: CASSPGTSGGARETQYF. In DNA, the CDR3 is TGTGCCAGCAGCCCAGGGACTAGCGGGGGGGCCAGAGAGACCCAGTACTTC. The variable domain in full, with the rest retrieved from reference TRBV7-3 and TRBJ2-5, is GAGVSQTPSNKVTEKGKYVELRCDPISGHTALYWYRQSLGQGPEFLIYFQGTGAADDSGLPNDRFFAVRPEGSVSTLKIQRTERGDSAVYLCASSPGTSGGARETQYFGPGTRLLVL.

The V call is TRBV5-4, the J call TRBJ2-7, with 8 bases that match TRBD2. The CDR3 covers 15 residues. The germline V gene has CDR1 SGHNT and CDR2 YYREEE (reference sequence). After removal of 10 bases from V and 3 bases from J, the junction contained 15 bases not matched to a gene. CDR3 nucleotide sequence: TGTGCCGTTTCTCTAGGCGGGGGGCCTCTCTACGAGCAGTACTTC. Protein sequence: CAVSLGGGPLYEQYF.

This clone was found a few times. This rearrangement joins TRBV11-2 to TRBJ2-7, with D maybe TRBD1 (5 bases). The CDR3 has 15 amino acids. Trimming removed 4 bases from V and 2 bases from J, with 15 bases in between. Germline V gene data show CDR1 as SGHAT and CDR2 as FQNNGV. The CDR3 sequence is CASSSLRGRPYEQYF. The CDR3 region has the DNA TGTGCCAGCAGCTCCCTTAGGGGTCGCCCCTACGAGCAGTACTTC.

The V and J genes are TRBV10-2 and TRBJ2-2; 8 nucleotides agree with TRBD2. The CDR3 is made up of 15 amino acids. J was trimmed by 3 bases and V by 5 bases; bases with no gene match: 5. The germline V gene encodes CDR1 WSHSY and CDR2 SAAADI. This CDR3 is CASSRPSGYTGELFF. CDR3 nucleotide sequence: TGCGCCAGCAGTAGGCCTAGCGGGTACACCGGGGAGCTGTTTTTT.

CDR3 DNA: TGTGCCTGGACGTTACCCTCTGGGGGAAATGAAAAACTGTTTTTT. Translating gives CAWTLPSGGNEKLFF. The rearrangement uses TRBV30 and TRBJ1-4; perhaps TRBD1 as D (5 bases). Per germline, CDR1 GTSNPN and CDR2 SVGIG (reference sequence). The CDR3 length is 15 residues. V lost 4 bases to trimming and J lost 5 bases, with 17 bases between them.

This clone has a handful of counts. The genes are TRBV4-1 and TRBJ1-4; TRBD1 is a possible D gene (5 bases). The CDR3 contains 15 residues. Trimming removed 4 bases at V and 0 bases at J, with 9 bases between. Germline V CDR1 and CDR2: MGHRA, YSYEKL. CDR3 amino acids: CASSPGGTTNEKLFF. DNA for the CDR3: TGCGCCAGCAGCCCCGGGGGGACAACTAATGAAAAACTGTTTTTT.

This clone was detected a few times. This chain joins TRBV29-1 and TRBJ1-2, with a weak D call TRBD1 (5 bases). Germline values: CDR1 SQVTM, CDR2 ANQGSEA. The CDR3 spans 12 residues. Here the CDR3 reads CGGRITNYGYTF. For the CDR3, the DNA is TGCGGGGGGAGGATTACAAACTATGGCTACACCTTC.

V and J are TRBV28 and TRBJ1-5, with TRBD1 as a possible D gene (6 bases). Per the germline V gene, CDR1 is MDHEN and CDR2 is SYDVKM. The CDR3 consists of 14 residues. Trimming pared 6 bases from V and 5 bases from J, leaving 14 bases between. CDR3 DNA: TGTGCCAGCAGGCCGTGGGGGCAACATCAGCCCCAGCATTTT. This encodes CASRPWGQHQPQHF. Complete variable domain (other parts from reference TRBV28 and TRBJ1-5): DVKVTQSSRYLVKRTGEKVFLECVQDMDHENMFWYRQDPGLGLRLIYFSYDVKMKEKGDIPEGYSVSREKKERFSLILESASTNQTSMYLCASRPWGQHQPQHFGDGTRLSIL.

The CDR3 DNA sequence: TGTGCCAGCAGCCAAGATCACGGCCGGAATGAGCAGTTCTTC. Translation gives CASSQDHGRNEQFF. The chain combines TRBV4-2 with TRBJ2-1; D unresolved. CDR1 and CDR2 from the germline V gene are LGHNA and YNFKEQ. V shed 0 bases and J shed 7 bases, with 10 bases lying between them. The length of the CDR3 is 14 residues.

The V and J genes are TRBV5-4 and TRBJ2-3; 10 bases agree with TRBD2. Per germline, CDR1 SGHNT and CDR2 YYREEE (reference sequence). Trimming took 5 bases from V and 1 from J; bases not matched to a gene: 4. CDR3 length: 15 residues. The CDR3 spells CASRRTSGGTDTQYF. The CDR3 region has the DNA TGTGCCAGCAGACGCACTAGCGGGGGCACAGATACGCAGTATTTT.

The chain recombines TRBV28 with TRBJ2-4, with 9 bases identical to TRBD1. The CDR3 totals 17 residues. Germline CDR1 reads MDHEN; CDR2 reads SYDVKM. Trimming removed 5 bases from V and 0 bases from J; junction bases left unmatched: 8. DNA for the CDR3: TGTGCCAGCAGTCCCGGGACAGGGCTACTAGCCAAAAACATTCAGTACTTC. Translating it yields CASSPGTGLLAKNIQYF.

The V call is TRBV9, the J call TRBJ2-3; 12 bases are shared with TRBD2. Germline V gives CDR1 SGDLS, CDR2 YYNGEE. This CDR3 has 15 amino acids. V gave up 4 bases and J gave up 6 bases; unmatched junction bases: 6. CDR3 protein: CASSQRTSGEDTQYF. DNA of the CDR3: TGTGCCAGCAGCCAACGGACTAGCGGGGAGGATACGCAGTATTTT.

This clone showed up just once. The chain has TRBV2 and TRBJ2-3; D is possibly TRBD2 (6 bases). The CDR3 is made up of 15 amino acids. From germline, CDR1 is SNHLY and CDR2 FYNNEI. Deletions cut 4 bases from V and 1 base from J, with 12 bases between. Here the CDR3 reads CASSVGRGGTDTQYF. The CDR3 DNA sequence: TGTGCCAGCAGTGTTGGGCGGGGCGGCACAGATACGCAGTATTTT.

The chain joins TRBV5-1 to TRBJ2-5; perhaps D is TRBD1 or TRBD2 (7 bases each). CDR1 and CDR2 from the germline V gene are SGHRS and YFSETQ. This CDR3 contains 15 residues. V was pared by 2 bases and J by 3 bases, with 14 bases between. The CDR3 region has the DNA TGCGCCAGCAGCTTCAGGGGGGGCCTCGAAGAGACCCAGTACTTC. Translated: CASSFRGGLEETQYF.

A single count supports this clone. The V gene is TRBV5-4, the J gene TRBJ2-5, with 7 positions matching TRBD2. Losses at the gene ends were 2 bases for V and 5 bases for J; bases not matched to a gene: 6. CDR1 is SGHNT and CDR2 is YYREEE in the germline V gene (reference sequence). The CDR3 has 14 residues. CDR3 bases: TGTGCCAGCAGCTTAGCGGGACCCCGGGAGACCCAGTACTTC. Its translation is CASSLAGPRETQYF.

The chain links TRBV6-1 to TRBJ2-1; D is uncertain. V shed 8 bases and J shed 4 bases, with 15 bases lying between them. The CDR3 extends over 14 amino acids. Germline V gene data show CDR1 as MNHNS and CDR2 as SASEGT. CDR3 sequence reads: CASAMRSQYNEQFF. The CDR3 nucleotides are TGTGCCAGCGCAATGAGGTCCCAGTACAATGAGCAGTTCTTC.

This chain uses TRBV27 with TRBJ1-2; a weak D match, TRBD1 (6 bases). This CDR3 region has 13 residues. Trimming left V 5 bases short and J 7 bases short, with 14 bases between. CDR1 MNHEY and CDR2 SMNVEV come from the germline V gene (reference sequence). CDR3 protein: CASSPDRSSGYTF. The DNA of the CDR3 is TGTGCCAGCAGTCCTGACAGGAGCTCTGGCTACACCTTC.

V usage is TRBV19 and J usage is TRBJ1-1; D gene ambiguous. CDR3 length equals 14 residues. Trimming removed 3 bases from V and 0 bases from J, with 8 bases in between. Per the germline V gene, CDR1 is LNHDA and CDR2 is SQIVND (reference sequence). For the CDR3, the DNA is TGTGCCAGTAGTATCAATAATTTGAACACTGAAGCTTTCTTT. Amino acid sequence: CASSINNLNTEAFF.

The chain joins TRBV30 to TRBJ2-1; TRBD2 agrees at 8 bases. The V and J ends lost 0 bases and 4 bases, in that order; junction bases with no gene match: 8. The CDR3 is 16 residues long. Germline values: CDR1 GTSNPN, CDR2 SVGIG (reference sequence). This CDR3 is CAWSVRRSGGYNEQFF. As DNA, the CDR3 is TGTGCCTGGAGTGTAAGACGAAGCGGGGGATACAATGAGCAGTTCTTC. The full variable domain, its missing parts supplied by reference TRBV30 and TRBJ2-1, is SQTIHQWPATLVQPVGSPLSLECTVEGTSNPNLYWYRQAAGRGLQLLFYSVGIGQISSEVPQNLSASRPQDRQFILSSKKLLLSDSGFYLCAWSVRRSGGYNEQFFGPGTRLTVL.

V gene TRBV5-1 combines with J gene TRBJ1-1; D remains unclear. Per germline, CDR1 SGHRS and CDR2 YFSETQ. The CDR3 is 14 amino acids. Deletions cut 2 bases from V and 1 base from J, with 9 bases between. CDR3 in DNA: TGCGCCAGCAGCTTCCGGGGAGAGAACACTGAAGCTTTCTTT. Amino acids: CASSFRGENTEAFF.

This chain connects TRBV11-3 to TRBJ2-1, with a possible D match to TRBD1 (6 bases). Germline V lookup: CDR1 SGHNT, CDR2 YENEEA. This CDR3 is 15 amino acids long. Trimming cost V 0 bases and J 0 bases, with 6 bases left between them. The CDR3 is CASSLDRGSYNEQFF. The CDR3 DNA reads as TGTGCCAGCAGCTTAGACAGGGGCTCCTACAATGAGCAGTTCTTC. Full variable domain (outside the CDR3, taken from reference TRBV11-3 and TRBJ2-1): EAGVVQSPRYKIIEKKQPVAFWCNPISGHNTLYWYLQNLGQGPELLIRYENEEAVDDSQLPKDRFSAERLKGVDSTLKIQPAELGDSAVYLCASSLDRGSYNEQFFGPGTRLTVL.

This clone was picked up a small number of times. The V and J genes are TRBV18 and TRBJ2-1; the match to TRBD1 covers 7 bases. Trimming removed 5 bases from V and 5 bases from J; junction bases left unmatched: 9. CDR1 and CDR2 from the germline V gene are KGHSH and LQKENI. The length of the CDR3 is 15 residues. The CDR3 here is CASSETGQTNNEQFF. CDR3 nucleotides: TGTGCCAGCTCAGAAACGGGACAGACAAACAATGAGCAGTTCTTC.

This clone occurred once. The chain carries TRBV10-2 and TRBJ2-3; the match to TRBD2 covers 8 bases. CDR1 is WSHSY, CDR2 SAAADI, per germline. The CDR3 spans 15 residues. J gave up 0 bases and V 8 bases, and 7 bases lay outside the gene matches. The CDR3 nucleotides read TGCGCCAGCGGAGGACTAGCCAGAAGCACAGATACGCAGTATTTT. This codes for CASGGLARSTDTQYF.

The V gene is TRBV5-5, the J gene TRBJ2-7, with TRBD1 identical over 7 bases. Germline V gene lookup returns CDR1 SGHKS and CDR2 YYEKEE (reference sequence). V shed 4 bases, J shed 1 base, and the junction held 5 bases outside the gene matches. CDR3 size: 14 residues. The CDR3 is CASSLRTGSYEQYF. The DNA for the CDR3 is TGTGCCAGCAGCCTCCGGACAGGTTCCTACGAGCAGTACTTC.

This chain uses TRBV15 with TRBJ1-5; D ambiguous. Trimming shortened V by 10 bases and J by 0 bases, and 16 bases separated the two germline ends. The CDR3 runs 15 residues. Germline values: CDR1 LNHNV, CDR2 YYDKDF (reference sequence). CDR3 nucleotides: TGTGCCATTAAACCGGGAGTCTATAGCAATCAGCCCCAGCATTTT. The encoded protein is CAIKPGVYSNQPQHF.